This T cell receptor beta chain emerged from a study of T cells in Graves' hyperthyroidism and ophthalmopathy. Study-level information: Before any treatment, at initial diagnosis, peripheral blood was collected.

General study results and limits: Most expanded thyroid clonotypes above 0.001 recurred in blood. Model-based prediction identified ophthalmopathy a median around 6.5 months prior to its onset.

V lost 1 base and J 2 bases, leaving 6 bases between the germline ends. The CDR3 extends over 14 amino acids. This clonotype has a count of ten or more. The antigen is undetermined. The PBMCs were sourced from fresh peripheral blood (more than 9 ml). What was amplified from RNA transcripts were TCR beta CDR3 regions. The HTBI primer set drove a first-round RT-PCR of the TCR CDR3. TCRdb ran MiXCR on the multiplex PCR reads and lists one entry per CDR3 protein. This sample carries over 400,000 distinct CDR3 sequences, about 22% of them seen once, and the ten largest clones take 45% to 50%. Material: blood. The chain links TRBV12-3 or TRBV12-4 to TRBJ1-5; tentatively, D is TRBD1 (5 bases). This TCR came from a woman in her sixties or seventies with Graves' ophthalmopathy. The CDR3 reads CASSLGGGNQPQHF. The DNA for the CDR3 is TGTGCCAGCAGTTTAGGAGGGGGCAATCAGCCCCAGCATTTT.